This T cell receptor (beta chain) was identified in a study of identical twins. Study observations and caveats: Among beta out-of-frame sequences, excess sharing between twins appeared weaker. In zero-insertion analyses, partial confounding could arise from invariant MAIT and iNKT cells.

Of note for this clonotype: What it binds is unknown.

In TCRdb, the 5' RACE reads were re-called with MiXCR into one record per CDR3 protein. The sample records fewer than 800,000 distinct CDR3 sequences, just over 7% being singletons. Trimming took off 0 bases at V and 10 bases at J, with 10 bases between the two ends. Per the germline V gene, CDR1 is KGHSH and CDR2 is LQKENI. This CDR3 has 13 amino acids. The same sample was also used in a study of yellow fever vaccine responses in identical twins.

The chain couples TRBV18 to TRBJ2-1; D is ambiguous. The sequenced sample was PBMCs. This clonotype originated in a young woman in good health. The CDR3 loop is CASSPPQMGEQFF. CDR3 sequence (DNA): TGTGCCAGCTCACCACCGCAAATGGGGGAGCAGTTCTTC.